Each of the 5 T cell receptor beta chains below was sequenced from the same sample in a study of regulatory T cells in long-lasting Graves disease. As to time point: newly diagnosed GD, antithyroid drugs for less than 3 months. The TCR library was prepared using RNA isolated from PBMCs. Construction of TCR beta libraries relied on iRepertoire HTBI primers and on Arm-PCR targeting CDR3 regions. TCRdb passed the multiplex PCR reads through MiXCR, listing each CDR3 protein once. In the table there are 250,000 to 300,000 distinct CDR3 sequences, approximately 18% of which are singletons. These data were also filed under a second study, of T cells in Graves' hyperthyroidism and ophthalmopathy.

The material was peripheral blood mononuclear cells (PBMCs), obtained at new diagnosis, from a patient treated with antithyroid drugs. Every receptor here comes from a woman aged 30 to 39 with Graves disease.

The table lists this clonotype with many counts. V usage is TRBV9 and J usage is TRBJ2-7; 9 bases agree with TRBD2. With V trimmed by 0 bases and J by 3 bases, 4 bases remained unmatched. The germline V gene has CDR1 SGDLS and CDR2 YYNGEE. CDR3 length: 15 amino acids. This CDR3 is CASSVGLAGRYEQYF. CDR3 sequence (DNA): TGTGCCAGCAGCGTAGGGCTAGCGGGGCGCTACGAGCAGTACTTC.

This clonotype has at least ten counts. This rearrangement joins TRBV20-1 to TRBJ1-1; 7 bases are a match to TRBD1. J was trimmed by 8 bases and V by 3 bases; bases with no gene match: 6. This CDR3 has 12 residues. Germline V gene sequence: CDR1 DFQATT, CDR2 SNEGSKA (reference sequence). CDR3 sequence: CSASQGVLEAFF. The CDR3 DNA reads as TGCAGTGCTAGTCAGGGGGTTCTGGAAGCTTTCTTT.

Turning to this clonotype: It is likely a read error: a sequence one base away is far more abundant. The genes are TRBV6-2 or TRBV6-3 and TRBJ2-3; 8 nucleotides agree with TRBD1. The J call may be wrong; the DNA end is better matched by TRBJ1-1. Germline CDR1 and CDR2: MNHEY and SVGEGT. This CDR3 is built from 14 residues. The CDR3 sequence is CASSGGQANTGAFF. The CDR3, as DNA: TGTGCCAGCAGTGGGGGACAGGCGAACACTGGAGCTTTCTTT.

This clonotype was counted ten times or more. V gene TRBV4-1 combines with J gene TRBJ1-2, with D uncertain. Germline CDR1 is MGHRA and CDR2 is YSYEKL. The CDR3 loop spans 15 amino acids. The germline V and J ends were trimmed by 1 base and 1 base, with 10 bases remaining between them. The CDR3 DNA is TGCGCCAGCAGCCAAGGATCTCGGGTTAACTATGGCTACACCTTC. It is translated as CASSQGSRVNYGYTF.

This clonotype has at least ten counts. The chain combines TRBV6-2 or TRBV6-3 with TRBJ2-7; D may be TRBD2 (6 bases). The V gene lost 2 bases and the J gene lost 2 bases, with 10 bases spanning the gap. Germline CDR1 and CDR2: MNHEY and SVGEGT. The CDR3 totals 14 residues. The CDR3 here is CASSYGEAAYEQYF. CDR3 coding DNA: TGTGCCAGCAGTTACGGGGAGGCGGCCTACGAGCAGTACTTC.